Shown below are 19 T cell receptor beta chains from a single sample sequenced in a study of T-cell reconstitution after alpha-beta-depleted transplantation in children listed by TCRdb under 2016. This sample's treatment or condition label indicates: allogeneic hematopoietic cell transplantation with graft depleted of TCRalphabeta T cells and CD19 B cells. Library method: PCR. TCRdb shows the sequencer as Illumina HiSeq 2500. TCR libraries were prepared with molecular barcoding, using unique molecular identifiers to normalize TCRbeta repertoire quantification. Using fastp at Q25 and MiXCR, TCRdb reprocessed the public reads and kept productive beta chains. Duplicate CDR3 protein sequences are folded into a single record with the most common DNA and genes. The sample table shows about 590,000 distinct CDR3 sequences, and about an eighth are seen once. Around 2% of the sample goes to the ten largest clones.

The sample consisted of PBMCs, mostly from graft donor cells, taken 360 days after TCRalphabeta/CD19-depleted stem cell transplant. These receptors were taken from a male patient younger than 18 who had a stem cell transplant for acute myeloid leukemia, so the T cells may come from the graft donor.

This clonotype was counted at least ten times. The chain joins TRBV12-3 or TRBV12-4 to TRBJ2-7; TRBD2 matches 7 bases. This CDR3 is 15 amino acids long. J was trimmed by 1 base and V by 4 bases; bases with no gene match: 7. The CDR3 loop reads CASSWAGAISYEQYF. As DNA, the CDR3 is TGTGCCAGCAGTTGGGCGGGAGCGATTTCCTACGAGCAGTACTTC.

V and J are TRBV5-1 and TRBJ2-7, with 7 bases identical to TRBD2. This CDR3 contains 15 residues. Trimming took 4 bases from V and 4 from J; bases not matched to a gene: 11. Looked up from germline, CDR1 is SGHRS and CDR2 is YFSETQ. The CDR3 loop reads CASSASAGVGYEQYF. DNA for the CDR3: TGCGCCAGCAGCGCGAGTGCGGGAGTCGGGTACGAGCAGTACTTC.

The chain has TRBV3-1 and TRBJ2-3; 12 bases are a match to TRBD2. After removal of 4 bases from V and 2 bases from J, the junction contained 13 bases not matched to a gene. There are 19 residues in the CDR3. Germline CDR1 is LGHDT and CDR2 is YNNKEL (reference sequence). As DNA, the CDR3 is TGTGCCAGCAGCCCGAGACTAGCGGGAGCTACACATTTCACAGATACGCAGTATTTT. Translating it yields CASSPRLAGATHFTDTQYF.

The V and J genes are TRBV11-1 and TRBJ2-3, with D perhaps TRBD1 or TRBD2 (5 bases each). The CDR3 contains 19 residues. Trimming left V 1 base short and J 2 bases short, with 22 bases between. Germline CDR1 and CDR2: SGHAT and FQDESV (reference sequence). CDR3 DNA: TGTGCCAGCAGCTTAGGAAGAGGGGCAGCATGGGAGATCACAGATACGCAGTATTTT. Translated: CASSLGRGAAWEITDTQYF.

This clonotype was picked up many times. The rearrangement uses TRBV6-2 or TRBV6-3 and TRBJ2-1; 8 positions agree with TRBD2. Germline CDR1 MNHEY, CDR2 SVGEGT. Trimming took 5 bases from V and 6 from J; bases not matched to a gene: 12. CDR3 length equals 16 residues. The CDR3 region is CASSLRGGRGSNEQFF. The CDR3 DNA reads as TGTGCCAGCAGTCTCCGGGGGGGGCGAGGAAGCAATGAGCAGTTCTTC.

The chain links TRBV29-1 to TRBJ1-2; a weak D match, TRBD1 (5 bases). The germline gives CDR1 SQVTM, CDR2 ANQGSEA. The CDR3 consists of 13 residues. The ends were cut back, 6 bases at V and 7 bases at J, with 18 bases in the middle. Written as DNA, the CDR3 is TGCAGCGTATGGTGGGGAAGGGGTAGTGGCTACACCTTC. Amino acids: CSVWWGRGSGYTF.

This clonotype has more than one count but fewer than ten. The genes are TRBV11-3 and TRBJ2-2; tentatively, D is TRBD1 or TRBD2 (5 bases each). Germline V gene data show CDR1 as SGHNT and CDR2 as YENEEA. The CDR3 length is 14 residues. Trimming pared 0 bases from V and 7 bases from J, leaving 9 bases between. CDR3 amino acids: CASSLDRGGGELFF. DNA for the CDR3: TGTGCCAGCAGCTTAGATCGGGGCGGCGGGGAGCTGTTTTTT.

In this sample, this clonotype turned up many times. This CDR3 fails to terminate in the conserved phenylalanine or tryptophan, so it likely reflects a read error. The chain joins TRBV29-1 to TRBJ2-1, with D unclear. Trimming took off 8 bases at V and 0 bases at J, with 8 bases between the two ends. This CDR3 has 12 residues. CDR1 SQVTM and CDR2 ANQGSEA come from the germline V gene. The CDR3 spells CSPRGSYNEQFL. The CDR3, as DNA: TGCAGCCCCCGTGGCTCCTACAATGAGCAGTTCTTG.

A few counts support this clonotype. This sequence joins TRBV7-2 and TRBJ2-5; 7 bases line up with TRBD2. The germline CDR1 and CDR2 sequences are SGHTA and FQGNSA. This CDR3 has 14 amino acids. J lost 13 bases, V lost 3 bases, and 14 bases had no gene match. The CDR3 region is CASSLGGRAGIMYF. The CDR3 nucleotides read TGTGCCAGCAGCTTGGGTGGGAGGGCCGGTATCATGTACTTC.

The V call is TRBV4-2, the J call TRBJ2-5, with 10 bases aligning to TRBD2. Per germline, CDR1 LGHNA and CDR2 YNFKEQ. With V trimmed by 0 bases and J by 4 bases, 8 bases remained unmatched. The CDR3 has 17 amino acids. CDR3 coding DNA: TGTGCCAGCAGCCAAGAATCCACTAGCGGGATTGGAGAGACCCAGTACTTC. Amino acid sequence: CASSQESTSGIGETQYF.

This clonotype was seen repeatedly, ten times or more. This chain joins TRBV28 and TRBJ2-7; TRBD2 matches 9 bases. V shed 3 bases, J shed 4 bases, and the junction held 13 bases outside the gene matches. This CDR3 region has 17 residues. Germline V gene data show CDR1 as MDHEN and CDR2 as SYDVKM. CDR3 loop: CASSFGGGAGGRYEQYF. CDR3 bases: TGTGCCAGCAGTTTCGGGGGGGGAGCGGGAGGTCGGTACGAGCAGTACTTC.

This clonotype was observed a handful of times. CDR3 sequence reads: CASSYSIMGGENIQYF. CDR3 bases: TGTGCCAGCAGTTACTCAATAATGGGAGGGGAAAACATTCAGTACTTC. This sequence joins TRBV6-2 or TRBV6-3 and TRBJ2-4, with TRBD2 identical over 7 bases. Per germline, CDR1 MNHEY and CDR2 SVGEGT. The CDR3 length is 16 residues. After removal of 0 bases from V and 5 bases from J, the junction contained 7 bases not matched to a gene.

The chain has TRBV5-1 and TRBJ1-1; TRBD1 matches 7 bases. J was trimmed by 0 bases and V by 5 bases; bases with no gene match: 10. Germline V gene data show CDR1 as SGHRS and CDR2 as YFSETQ. The CDR3 length is 16 residues. The CDR3 spells CASRDRSKGMNTEAFF. The CDR3 DNA follows: TGCGCCAGCAGGGACAGGAGTAAAGGAATGAACACTGAAGCTTTCTTT. The entire variable domain, with the rest obtained from reference TRBV5-1 and TRBJ1-1, is as follows: KAGVTQTPRYLIKTRGQQVTLSCSPISGHRSVSWYQQTPGQGLQFLFEYFSETQRNKGNFPGRFSGRQFSNSRSEMNVSTLELGDSALYLCASRDRSKGMNTEAFFGQGTRLTVV.

This clonotype occurred a few times. This chain uses TRBV7-6 with TRBJ2-5; 7 positions match TRBD1. The CDR3 is 15 amino acids. The germline V gene encodes CDR1 SGHVS and CDR2 FNYEAQ. The junction had 10 bases not matched to a gene; V was cut back by 4 bases and J by 5 bases. DNA for the CDR3: TGTGCCAGCAGCTCCCCAAGACAGGGCTGGGAGACCCAGTACTTC. This encodes CASSSPRQGWETQYF.

This chain uses TRBV29-1 with TRBJ2-5, with TRBD1 matching over 7 bases. The CDR3 runs 15 residues. J gave up 1 base and V 5 bases, and 10 bases lay outside the gene matches. Per germline, CDR1 SQVTM and CDR2 ANQGSEA. The CDR3 is CSVTEGGQIQETQYF. CDR3 DNA: TGCAGCGTTACTGAAGGGGGACAGATCCAAGAGACCCAGTACTTC.

This clonotype was counted many times. V gene TRBV20-1 combines with J gene TRBJ1-5; TRBD1 matches at 10 bases. Germline CDR1 is DFQATT and CDR2 is SNEGSKA (reference sequence). This CDR3 region has 18 residues. With 1 base clipped from V and 0 bases from J, the junction kept 9 bases outside the gene matches. The CDR3 bases are TGCAGTGCTAGAGTAGAGGGGACAGGGGTCCTTAGCAATCAGCCCCAGCATTTT. It specifies CSARVEGTGVLSNQPQHF.

The table lists this clonotype with a few counts. Sequence at one end of the junction differs from germline and may be a read error. The rearrangement joins TRBV5-6 to TRBJ2-3; 7 bases are shared with TRBD2. Germline V lookup: CDR1 SGHDT, CDR2 YYEEEE. This CDR3 is 15 amino acids long. The CDR3 nucleotides read TGTGGCAGCAGCTTGAGGTCGCGGGGGTTTAGACCGCAGTATTTT. This codes for CGSSLRSRGFRPQYF.

The chain has TRBV12-3 or TRBV12-4 and TRBJ2-5, with D unclear. V lost 0 bases, J lost 5 bases, and 13 bases lay in between. The CDR3 runs to 15 residues. CDR3 DNA: TGTGCCAGCAGTTTAGCGCAGGTCGAGCATGAGACCCAGTACTTC. It is translated as CASSLAQVEHETQYF.

This clonotype was detected a few times. This chain joins TRBV10-3 and TRBJ2-7, with D perhaps matching TRBD1 (6 bases). Looked up from germline, CDR1 is ENHRY and CDR2 is SYGVKD. The CDR3 spans 15 residues. The V gene lost 6 bases and the J gene lost 0 bases, with 15 bases spanning the gap. CDR3 DNA: TGTGCCATCAGCCCTCGGGACACAATCTCCTACGAGCAGTACTTC. This translates into CAISPRDTISYEQYF.